These 18 T cell receptor beta chains originate from one sample sequenced in a study of T-cell reconstitution after alpha-beta-depleted transplantation in children. Using unique molecular identifiers, the investigators prepared the TCRbeta library. One entry per CDR3 protein, called by TCRdb with MiXCR from the PCR reads. The table includes just over 950,000 distinct CDR3 sequences, about 29% detected once. The sequencing here drew on PBMCs, mostly from graft donor cells, taken 360 days after TCRalphabeta/CD19-depleted stem cell transplant. The receptors were gathered from a boy less than two years old who had a stem cell transplant for SCID, so the T cells may come from the graft donor.

This clonotype was counted only a few times. The gene calls are TRBV20-1 and TRBJ2-7; the D is unclear. Germline V gene lookup returns CDR1 DFQATT and CDR2 SNEGSKA (reference sequence). The CDR3 length is 11 residues. V lost 3 bases to trimming and J lost 6 bases, with 9 bases between them. DNA for the CDR3: TGCAGTGCTAGGGCACCGCTCGAGCAGTACTTC. Translating gives CSARAPLEQYF.

This clonotype was seen a handful of times. CDR3 sequence: CASSLISTGGDTEAFF. DNA of the CDR3: TGTGCCAGCAGCTTGATTTCGACAGGGGGGGACACTGAAGCTTTCTTT. V usage is TRBV5-5 and J usage is TRBJ1-1, with 9 bases aligning to TRBD1. The CDR3 loop spans 16 amino acids. V lost 1 base to trimming and J lost 3 bases; unmatched junction nucleotides: 7. Germline values: CDR1 SGHKS, CDR2 YYEKEE (reference sequence).

In this sample, this clonotype turned up once. V and J are TRBV20-1 and TRBJ2-1; D gene ambiguous. The V end was cut by 3 bases, the J end by 2 bases, with 11 bases between. Germline CDR1 is DFQATT and CDR2 is SNEGSKA (reference sequence). The CDR3 runs 14 residues. CDR3 loop: CSARGRQPYNEQFF. DNA of the CDR3: TGCAGTGCTAGGGGTCGGCAACCCTACAATGAGCAGTTCTTC.

The chain recombines TRBV29-1 with TRBJ1-2, with D perhaps TRBD1 (5 bases). The CDR3 is 11 residues long. V was clipped by 7 bases and J by 7 bases, with 13 bases between them. Germline V gene lookup returns CDR1 SQVTM and CDR2 ANQGSEA. CDR3 in DNA: TGCAGCGCTCCAGGGTCTAGTGGCTACACCTTC. Amino acid sequence: CSAPGSSGYTF. Full variable domain (outside the CDR3, taken from reference TRBV29-1 and TRBJ1-2): SAVISQKPSRDICQRGTSLTIQCQVDSQVTMMFWYRQQPGQSLTLIATANQGSEATYESGFVIDKFPISRPNLTFSTLTVSNMSPEDSSIYLCSAPGSSGYTFGSGTRLTVV.

This chain joins TRBV7-9 and TRBJ2-1; 8 bases agree with TRBD2. The CDR3 loop spans 13 amino acids. The germline V gene has CDR1 SEHNR and CDR2 FQNEAQ (reference sequence). Trimming took 1 base from V and 9 from J; bases not matched to a gene: 2. In DNA, the CDR3 is TGTGCCAGCAGCTTAGTAGCGGGGAGTGAGCAGTTCTTC. Translation: CASSLVAGSEQFF.

This clonotype was picked up a small number of times. V is TRBV2 and J is TRBJ2-7; D is possibly TRBD1 (5 bases). The CDR3 is 14 amino acids. Trimming shortened V by 2 bases and J by 3 bases, and 11 bases separated the two germline ends. The germline gives CDR1 SNHLY, CDR2 FYNNEI. Here the CDR3 DNA reads TGTGCCAGCAGTGAACAGGGTAACTACTACGAGCAGTACTTC. The encoded protein is CASSEQGNYYEQYF.

The gene calls are TRBV10-3 and TRBJ2-1, with 12 bases matching TRBD2. This CDR3 has 16 residues. The junction had 5 bases not matched to a gene; V was cut back by 3 bases and J by 5 bases. Germline V lookup: CDR1 ENHRY, CDR2 SYGVKD. The DNA for the CDR3 is TGTGCCATCAGTGATCCCCTAGCGGGGGGGGACAATGAGCAGTTCTTC. Its protein product is CAISDPLAGGDNEQFF.

The V and J genes are TRBV5-5 and TRBJ1-1, with D possibly being TRBD1 (5 bases). The CDR3 is made up of 15 amino acids. Trimming removed 0 bases from V and 0 bases from J, with 9 bases in between. Germline lookup yields CDR1 SGHKS and CDR2 YYEKEE (reference sequence). The CDR3 loop is CASSLGGPMNTEAFF. CDR3 DNA sequence: TGTGCCAGCAGCTTGGGGGGCCCTATGAACACTGAAGCTTTCTTT.

This clonotype was observed a few times. The rearrangement joins TRBV7-9 to TRBJ1-1; D might be TRBD1 (6 bases). Germline-derived CDR1 and CDR2 are SEHNR and FQNEAQ (reference sequence). This CDR3 contains 17 residues. V was pared by 1 base and J by 1 base, with 16 bases between. CDR3 amino acids: CASSLVRYREGNTEAFF. CDR3 in DNA: TGTGCCAGCAGCTTAGTTCGGTACAGGGAAGGGAACACTGAAGCTTTCTTT.

This clonotype showed up just a few times. V is TRBV29-1 and J is TRBJ2-5; maybe TRBD1 (6 bases). The germline CDR1 and CDR2 sequences are SQVTM and ANQGSEA. This CDR3 comprises 12 residues. V was pared by 6 bases and J by 4 bases, with 12 bases between. CDR3 protein: CSVETGIETQYF. In DNA, the CDR3 is TGCAGCGTGGAAACAGGGATAGAGACCCAGTACTTC.

The sample holds a few counts of this clonotype. V usage is TRBV12-3 or TRBV12-4 and J usage is TRBJ1-1; D uncertain. CDR3 length: 14 residues. V lost 2 bases to trimming and J lost 1 base, with 8 bases between them. The CDR3 DNA is TGTGCCAGCAGTTTATCGCTCGGGAACACTGAAGCTTTCTTT. Protein: CASSLSLGNTEAFF.

V and J are TRBV12-3 or TRBV12-4 and TRBJ1-6; D possibly corresponds to TRBD1 (6 bases). The CDR3 has 15 amino acids. V was clipped by 5 bases and J by 7 bases, with 15 bases between them. CDR3 DNA sequence: TGTGCCAGCAGTCCTTTCACAGGGTCCAATTCACCCCTCCACTTT. The encoded protein is CASSPFTGSNSPLHF.

J is TRBJ1-1 and V is TRBV20-1; 7 bases align to TRBD1. The CDR3 extends over 15 amino acids. In germline, CDR1 is DFQATT, CDR2 SNEGSKA (reference sequence). J was trimmed by 3 bases and V by 6 bases; bases with no gene match: 13. CDR3 coding DNA: TGCAGTGCACGAGTACAAGGGGGCGCGGACACTGAAGCTTTCTTT. Translated, it gives CSARVQGGADTEAFF.

This clonotype was detected only a few times. This sequence joins TRBV7-2 and TRBJ2-1, with TRBD2 matching over 7 bases. The V and J ends lost 5 bases and 7 bases, in that order; junction bases with no gene match: 11. The germline CDR1 and CDR2 sequences are SGHTA and FQGNSA. The CDR3 has 15 amino acids. The CDR3 nucleotides read TGTGCCAGCAGCCCCTTCGGGCTAGCGGTTAATGAGCAGTTCTTC. Translation: CASSPFGLAVNEQFF.

The chain carries TRBV6-2 or TRBV6-3 and TRBJ1-6; D not resolved. Trimming left V 2 bases short and J 7 bases short, with 12 bases between. Germline CDR1 is MNHEY and CDR2 is SVGEGT. The CDR3 totals 15 residues. CDR3 region: CASSYGGSGNSPLHF. In DNA, the CDR3 is TGTGCCAGCAGTTACGGAGGGTCCGGGAATTCACCCCTCCACTTT.

This clonotype was found once. V usage is TRBV9 and J usage is TRBJ2-3, with D tentatively TRBD1 (5 bases). Trimming took off 4 bases at V and 6 bases at J, with 15 bases between the two ends. Germline V gives CDR1 SGDLS, CDR2 YYNGEE. The CDR3 is 14 amino acids. The CDR3 nucleotides read TGTGCCAGCAGCCCACAGCTTAGGGGTGATACGCAGTATTTT. Its translation: CASSPQLRGDTQYF.

The J gene is TRBJ2-5, the V gene TRBV4-1, with a tentative D call TRBD1 (6 bases). CDR1 is MGHRA and CDR2 is YSYEKL in the germline V gene. Trimming removed 0 bases from V and 3 bases from J, with 20 bases in between. This CDR3 has 18 residues. The CDR3 region is CASSQDTSRQEVEETQYF. In DNA, the CDR3 is TGCGCCAGCAGCCAAGATACCTCAAGACAGGAGGTCGAAGAGACCCAGTACTTC.

The gene calls are TRBV9 and TRBJ2-1; 9 nucleotides align to TRBD1. Germline V CDR1 and CDR2: SGDLS, YYNGEE. The CDR3 loop spans 15 amino acids. V lost 3 bases and J lost 2; bases outside the gene matches: 3. The CDR3 region is CASSAGQGAYNEQFF. Written as DNA, the CDR3 is TGTGCCAGCAGCGCGGGACAGGGCGCCTACAATGAGCAGTTCTTC.